The rows below give T cell receptor beta chains drawn from one sample of a study of Ad26.COV2.S vaccination and SARS-CoV-2 variants. Clones were read by immunoSEQ multiplex PCR, and TCRdb kept only the in-frame ones, dropping some. The sample consists of around 300,000 clones, approximately 90% of them appearing once. The sample here was peripheral blood, taken in a trial of Ad26.COV2.S vaccine versus placebo. These TCRs come from a person between 18 and 60 years old who received the Ad26.COV2.S COVID-19 vaccine or a placebo. The CDR3 runs from the conserved cysteine through the conserved F or W. Each record gives: J gene, V gene, D gene, clone size, CDR3 protein, CDR3 DNA. The D gene is left open where the match is weak. Size values are once, few and many counts, or a class for expanded clones, and some rows have none.

j_call: TRBJ1-1; v_call: TRBV6-2/TRBV6-3; d_call: -; clone_size: -; cdr3_aa: CASSTQGSGAEAFF; cdr3_nt: TGTGCCAGCAGCACGCAAGGGAGCGGAGCTGAAGCTTTCTTT
j_call: TRBJ2-7; v_call: TRBV5-1; d_call: TRBD2; clone_size: few; cdr3_aa: CASSFLLAGGSYEQYF; cdr3_nt: TGCGCCAGCAGCTTCCTGCTAGCGGGAGGTTCCTACGAGCAGTACTTC
j_call: TRBJ2-7; v_call: TRBV10-3; d_call: -; clone_size: -; cdr3_aa: CATSSQGEQYF; cdr3_nt: TGTGCCACCTCTAGTCAGGGGGAGCAGTACTTC
j_call: TRBJ2-1; v_call: TRBV5-1; d_call: TRBD1; clone_size: -; cdr3_aa: CASNSQGPYNEQFF; cdr3_nt: TGCGCCAGCAACTCACAGGGGCCCTACAATGAGCAGTTCTTC
j_call: TRBJ2-1; v_call: TRBV28; d_call: TRBD1; clone_size: -; cdr3_aa: CASTLFPGGLYNEQFF; cdr3_nt: TGTGCCAGCACCCTTTTCCCAGGGGGCCTATACAATGAGCAGTTCTTC
j_call: TRBJ2-3; v_call: TRBV3-1/TRBV3-2; d_call: -; clone_size: -; cdr3_aa: CASSQAGRDTQYF; cdr3_nt: TGTGCCAGCAGCCAAGCGGGTCGGGATACGCAGTATTTT
j_call: TRBJ2-2; v_call: TRBV15; d_call: -; clone_size: -; cdr3_aa: CATSREANTGELFF; cdr3_nt: TGTGCCACCAGCAGGGAGGCGAACACCGGGGAGCTGTTTTTT
j_call: TRBJ1-1; v_call: TRBV6-2/TRBV6-3; d_call: -; clone_size: few; cdr3_aa: CASSSGQAYTEAFF; cdr3_nt: TGTGCCAGCAGTTCGGGGCAGGCTTACACTGAAGCTTTCTTT
j_call: TRBJ2-1; v_call: TRBV7-9; d_call: -; clone_size: once; cdr3_aa: CASSPLLHSSYNEQFF; cdr3_nt: TGTGCCAGCAGCCCACTACTTCATAGCTCCTACAATGAGCAGTTCTTC
j_call: TRBJ2-2; v_call: TRBV2; d_call: -; clone_size: -; cdr3_aa: CASSSMGELFF; cdr3_nt: TGTGCCAGCAGCTCGATGGGGGAGCTGTTTTTT
j_call: TRBJ2-2; v_call: TRBV29-1; d_call: -; clone_size: -; cdr3_aa: CSAGLFGELFF; cdr3_nt: TGCAGCGCGGGACTTTTCGGGGAGCTGTTTTTT
j_call: TRBJ1-2; v_call: TRBV18; d_call: TRBD1; clone_size: -; cdr3_aa: CASSSGQGDYGYTF; cdr3_nt: TGTGCCAGCTCATCGGGACAGGGGGACTATGGCTACACCTTC